The present TCR beta chain was sequenced within a study of blood T cell repertoires in COVID-19. Study-level information: COVID-19 samples, acute and convalescent, were from the United States, Italy and Spain. PBMCs, B-cell-depleted T cells, or T cells provided the cDNA or gDNA that made up the material.

Seattle patients were enrolled during active infection and followed longitudinally. As processed by the authors: For nucleated cells, counts were estimated from reference gene primer amplification. Using immunoSEQ multiplex PCR, the repertoire was profiled, and TCRdb retains in-frame clones only, with some absent. The V and J calls and clone size were taken over from that table, and D and trimming were inferred from the DNA. The table has 84,000 or so clones, around 75% seen once. Germline values: CDR1 SGHTA, CDR2 FQGNSA. The trim removed 6 bases at V and 7 bases at J, leaving 4 bases unmatched. The CDR3 covers 13 residues.

This chain connects TRBV7-2 to TRBJ1-2, with 11 bases identical to TRBD1. The sequenced sample was peripheral blood. The clonotype originates from a man in his 70s with COVID-19, enrolled during active disease. The CDR3 sequence: CASRPGTGGGYTF. The CDR3 nucleotides read TGTGCCAGCAGACCCGGGACAGGGGGTGGCTACACCTTC.